Below are 19 T cell receptor beta chains sequenced from a single sample in a study of cytotoxic CD8 clonotypes in ibrutinib-treated CLL. TCRdb's copy holds only in-frame clones and misses some; the assay was immunoSEQ multiplex PCR. The table lists roughly 180,000 clones, under 90% of them singletons. The source was PBMCs, collected after 24 months of ibrutinib treatment. The receptors here all came from a human donor with chronic lymphocytic leukemia.

The chain links TRBV25-1 to TRBJ1-1; 10 bases map to TRBD1. This CDR3 is 15 amino acids long. V was pared by 7 bases and J by 11 bases, with 16 bases of the junction left unmatched. In germline, CDR1 is MGHDK, CDR2 SYGVNS. CDR3 region: CASTPRWDRGRRAFF. The CDR3 DNA sequence: TGTGCCAGCACTCCAAGGTGGGACAGGGGCAGGAGGGCTTTCTTT.

This chain connects TRBV9 to TRBJ1-3; D might be TRBD1 (5 bases). The CDR3 contains 14 residues. The V gene lost 1 base and the J gene lost 6 bases, with 11 bases spanning the gap. In germline, CDR1 is SGDLS, CDR2 YYNGEE. The CDR3 region is CASSVSAGLNTIYF. CDR3 coding DNA: TGTGCCAGCAGCGTATCGGCAGGGCTAAACACCATATATTTT.

This CDR3 reads CASSIRDGATNEKLFF. Here the CDR3 DNA reads TGCGCCAGCAGCATTCGGGACGGCGCAACTAATGAAAAACTGTTTTTT. The rearrangement joins TRBV4-1 to TRBJ1-4, with a possible D match to TRBD1 (5 bases). The CDR3 consists of 16 residues. Germline values: CDR1 MGHRA, CDR2 YSYEKL. V was clipped by 5 bases and J by 0 bases, with 13 bases between them.

This chain links TRBV11-2 with TRBJ1-1; the D is unclear. V was clipped by 5 bases and J by 8 bases, with 6 bases between them. The length of the CDR3 is 10 residues. Germline assignment: CDR1 SGHAT and CDR2 FQNNGV. The CDR3 loop reads CASSPWEAFF. The CDR3, as DNA: TGTGCCAGCAGCCCTTGGGAAGCTTTCTTT.

The chain uses TRBV5-1 and TRBJ1-1, with 9 bases matching TRBD1. The CDR3 sequence is 16 residues long. Germline V gene lookup returns CDR1 SGHRS and CDR2 YFSETQ. Trimming took 6 bases from V and 5 from J; bases not matched to a gene: 14. As DNA, the CDR3 is TGCGCCAGCACCGAATCTAGCGGGACAGGGAAGACTGAAGCTTTCTTT. Protein product: CASTESSGTGKTEAFF.

The chain couples TRBV9 to TRBJ2-1; the match to TRBD2 covers 12 bases. The germline CDR1 and CDR2 sequences are SGDLS and YYNGEE. The CDR3 has 15 residues. With 3 bases clipped from V and 9 bases from J, the junction kept 7 bases outside the gene matches. The CDR3 here is CASSALPSGRAEQFF. CDR3 sequence (DNA): TGTGCCAGCAGCGCCCTGCCTAGCGGGAGGGCTGAGCAGTTCTTC.

The chain combines TRBV27 with TRBJ2-2; D perhaps matches TRBD2 (6 bases). CDR1 and CDR2 from the germline V gene are MNHEY and SMNVEV (reference sequence). The CDR3 contains 13 residues. The V gene lost 8 bases and the J gene lost 6 bases, with 13 bases spanning the gap. The CDR3 region is CASGSGGAGELFF. The DNA of the CDR3 is TGTGCCAGCGGAAGTGGAGGGGCCGGGGAGCTGTTTTTT.

V is TRBV5-1 and J is TRBJ2-7; 11 bases match TRBD2. Germline lookup yields CDR1 SGHRS and CDR2 YFSETQ. The CDR3 is made up of 14 amino acids. V lost 0 bases, J lost 5 bases, and 1 base stayed unmatched. CDR3 in amino acids: CASSLGLAGHEQYF. The CDR3 bases are TGCGCCAGCAGCTTGGGACTAGCGGGACACGAGCAGTACTTC.

This rearrangement joins TRBV27 to TRBJ2-3; D unclear. Trimming cost V 3 bases and J 3 bases, with 10 bases left between them. This CDR3 region has 14 residues. CDR1 MNHEY and CDR2 SMNVEV come from the germline V gene (reference sequence). Here the CDR3 DNA reads TGTGCCAGCAGTTTTGGAGAGTGGACAGATACGCAGTATTTT. Protein: CASSFGEWTDTQYF.

The V call is TRBV28, the J call TRBJ2-7; D is perhaps TRBD1 or TRBD2 (6 bases each). V was clipped by 8 bases and J by 2 bases, with 16 bases between them. Germline-derived CDR1 and CDR2 are MDHEN and SYDVKM. The CDR3 is 14 residues long. The CDR3: CASLPQRGAYEQYF. CDR3 in DNA: TGTGCCAGCCTCCCGCAAAGGGGGGCCTACGAGCAGTACTTC.

The chain uses TRBV6-1 and TRBJ1-5, with TRBD1 identical over 8 bases. The junction had 19 bases not matched to a gene; V was cut back by 2 bases and J by 1 base. Germline loops: CDR1 MNHNS, CDR2 SASEGT. This CDR3 comprises 21 residues. CDR3 loop: CASSERSTGGRPFGSNQPQHF. In nucleotides, the CDR3 is TGTGCCAGCAGTGAACGCTCCACAGGGGGTAGACCCTTTGGGAGCAATCAGCCCCAGCATTTT.

This chain joins TRBV6-6 and TRBJ2-7; 9 positions agree with TRBD1. CDR1 is MNHNY and CDR2 is SVGAGI in the germline V gene (reference sequence). The CDR3 is 14 amino acids. Germline trimming cut 5 bases from V and 3 bases from J; bases unmatched to any gene: 5. The CDR3 region has the DNA TGTGCCAGCAGTCAACCGGGACAGGGCTACGAGCAGTACTTC. Its translation: CASSQPGQGYEQYF.

This chain links TRBV13 with TRBJ1-1, with D perhaps matching TRBD1 (5 bases). V shed 6 bases and J shed 6 bases, with 14 bases lying between them. The CDR3 sequence is 13 residues long. Germline CDR1 and CDR2: PRHDT and FYEKMQ (reference sequence). The CDR3 here is CASSLRGGAEAFF. The CDR3 nucleotides are TGTGCCAGCAGTCTAAGGGGAGGGGCTGAAGCTTTCTTT.

This sequence joins TRBV28 and TRBJ1-1, with 7 bases matching TRBD1. CDR3 length: 19 residues. Germline-derived CDR1 and CDR2 are MDHEN and SYDVKM. V lost 5 bases and J lost 0; bases outside the gene matches: 18. CDR3 sequence: CASSLGGQGDTRLNTEAFF. CDR3 nucleotide sequence: TGTGCCAGCAGTCTAGGAGGGCAGGGGGATACCCGATTGAACACTGAAGCTTTCTTT.

The chain combines TRBV10-3 with TRBJ1-1; a weak D match, TRBD1 (5 bases). Germline CDR1 reads ENHRY; CDR2 reads SYGVKD. V dropped 6 bases and J dropped 3 bases, with 14 bases sitting between them. CDR3 length equals 14 residues. CDR3 in amino acids: CAISRRGRDTEAFF. The CDR3 region has the DNA TGTGCCATCAGCCGAAGGGGAAGGGACACTGAAGCTTTCTTT.

The genes are TRBV6-5 and TRBJ2-2, with no clear D. CDR1 is MNHEY, CDR2 SVGAGI, per germline. V shed 5 bases and J shed 5 bases, with 3 bases lying between them. The CDR3 runs to 11 residues. This chain's CDR3 is CASSRTGELFF. The CDR3 DNA follows: TGTGCCAGCAGTAGAACCGGGGAGCTGTTTTTT.

The chain uses TRBV7-3 and TRBJ2-6, with 10 bases matching TRBD1. The germline gives CDR1 SGHTA, CDR2 FQGTGA. The CDR3 totals 16 residues. V trimming: 5 bases; J trimming: 4 bases; junction bases outside the gene matches: 5. CDR3 region: CASSPGQGTGANVLTF. The CDR3 DNA is TGTGCCAGCAGCCCGGGACAGGGGACCGGGGCCAACGTCCTGACTTTC.

This clone occurred a few times. This chain connects TRBV6-5 to TRBJ1-1; D gene uncertain. The CDR3 totals 13 residues. Per germline, CDR1 MNHEY and CDR2 SVGAGI. The V and J ends lost 7 bases and 1 base respectively, with 10 bases between them. The CDR3 protein is CASKLGGNTEAFF. The DNA of the CDR3 is TGTGCCAGCAAGCTGGGAGGGAACACTGAAGCTTTCTTT.

This sequence joins TRBV7-9 and TRBJ1-2, with D perhaps matching TRBD1 (5 bases). In germline, CDR1 is SEHNR, CDR2 FQNEAQ (reference sequence). V was cut by 7 bases and J by 4 bases, with 16 bases left in between. This CDR3 region has 14 residues. CDR3 region: CASTRRQNSYGYTF. DNA of the CDR3: TGTGCCAGCACCCGCAGACAGAATAGCTATGGCTACACCTTC. The complete variable domain, with remaining parts taken from reference TRBV7-9 and TRBJ1-2, reads DTGVSQNPRHKITKRGQNVTFRCDPISEHNRLYWYRQTLGQGPEFLTYFQNEAQLEKSRLLSDRFSAERPKGSFSTLEIQRTEQGDSAMYLCASTRRQNSYGYTFGSGTRLTVV.